This T cell receptor (beta chain) is from a study of cytomegalovirus exposure and HLA in healthy donors (dated by TCRdb to about 2017). Regarding the study in general: An earlier analysis of approximately 640 of the donors reported 276 Gb of sequence data and 117 million unique TCR beta sequences from around 200 million T cells. Among the 398 genotyped donors, around 81% belonged to the genetic ancestry cluster associated with self-reported Caucasian donors. The study profiled the T cell repertoires of 666 subjects by immunosequencing and related them to cytomegalovirus serostatus. Besides the first cohort of under 700 subjects, a separate validation cohort made up of roughly 130 different subjects was used. The study combined high-throughput TCR immunosequencing, statistical association of individual TCRs with disease status, and machine learning to predict cytomegalovirus infection status. In the later analysis, no new phenotypic data were used to find candidate immune exposures; instead, reliance was placed on TCR beta sequences and their occurrence across donors. Alongside the repertoire data, information on donor age, sex, ethnicity and CMV serostatus was compiled. Several DR-DQ haplotypes were treated as single units for association and clustering because of strong linkage in the cohort. Across some 400 genotyped donors of the cohort, an average of roughly 250,000 unique TCR beta nucleotide sequences per donor were sequenced, and 15% to 20% of those sequences were non-productive. Around 330 gigabases of sequencing data and around 90 million unique TCR sequences made up an early release that covered approximately 620 HLA-typed donors. Genome-wide SNP genotypes for about 65% of the roughly 670 donors were used in a later genetic analysis, which treated that subset as a discovery cohort. Every discovery cohort repertoire had been produced on one sequencing platform. The study aimed to test whether cataloging public T cell receptors could reveal signatures of past pathogen exposure. To study patterns of TCR occurrence, a later analysis re-analyzed previously published TCR beta repertoires from under 750 donors and added high-resolution HLA genotyping. An earlier analysis of 587 of the donors used high-throughput TCR beta sequencing to judge whether each TCR beta V gene segment behaved as functional or pseudogenic. HLA typing included class I and class II loci at four-digit resolution. The number of donors typed differed by locus, with 629-630 for A, B, C, DRB1 and DQB1, around 560 for DQA1, over 600 for DPA1, and around 460 for DPB1.

The cohort was made up of approximately 670 healthy bone marrow donors. At the time of sampling, every cohort member was nominally healthy, though immune exposures that went unrecorded were likely present. The donor was CMV seronegative and belonged to the group of 320 or so seronegative cohort members. A peripheral blood sample was collected from each donor, and TCR beta sequencing was performed on peripheral blood mononuclear cells. Genomic DNA was extracted from the blood cell samples with the Qiagen DNeasy Blood Extraction Kit. Reading from cysteine to phenylalanine, the CDR3 counts 12 amino acids. Only the CDR3 region is kept as DNA, spanning 36 bases read in frame from base 1. V is shortened by 6 bases, J by 7 bases, and the region joining them spans 12 bases. CDR1 and CDR2, per the germline V gene, are LGHNT and FRNRAP. General findings and caveats noted by the study authors: Presence/absence analyses assumed roughly uniform sequencing depth across donors, an assumption that may not hold. A further reported finding was that TCR beta sequences accurately predicted the HLA-A and HLA-B alleles for most subjects in the first cohort. Because HLA typing was unavailable for some donors at each locus, only the typed subset was used in association tests. According to the authors, the approach could potentially be generalized to other disease states and immunological phenotypes. Because the 87-base-pair reads could not distinguish some IMGT-functional V segments, including TRBV6-2 and TRBV6-3, those segments were excluded. Compared with the 666-donor mean, donors in an Asian-associated ancestry cluster had fewer N-insertions in productive TCRs, according to a later genetic analysis. Broadly in line with IMGT annotations, most TCR beta V segments showed up in productive rearrangements about 87% or about 30% of the time in an earlier analysis of several hundred of the donors. Specific HLA alleles were associated with 16,951 TCR beta sequences at a false discovery rate of 0.05 in a later analysis. An association between a missense DCLRE1C variant and V-gene and J-gene trimming of TCR beta chains was found in a later genetic analysis and replicated in an independent cohort. In a later analysis, most CMV-associated TCR beta chains were found to appear HLA-restricted, with HLA associations seemingly driven largely by CMV exposure. A later analysis found that HLA-associated TCR beta chains were more clonally expanded and had lower generation probabilities than equally common non-associated chains. A group of highly shared sequence variants was considered likely to be a technical artifact of the sequencing pipeline. Only TCR beta chains were sequenced in this cohort, and the absence of alpha or paired-chain data limited detectable features. The classifier was reported to diagnose cytomegalovirus status with high specificity and sensitivity in both the original and validation cohorts. Assigning TCR associations to individual alleles was difficult when HLA alleles, especially DR and DQ, strongly co-occurred. Because counts were too low, roughly 17 rarely observed V segments, including chromosome 9 orphons, were left out of the earlier analysis of several hundred of the donors. Correlated functional status among segregating V segments might be attributable to linkage disequilibrium, but an unknown experimental factor could not be ruled out. In a later analysis, the rate of TCR association differed among HLA loci, with DRB1 alleles having the most associated TCRs and HLA-C alleles having the fewest. Immune exposure information for the cohort was limited to CMV serostatus. Several of the top co-occurrence clusters appeared to be linked to parvovirus B19, influenza, CMV and Epstein-Barr virus, according to a later analysis. Most TCR sequences were seen in very few donors, while some public TCRs were found in many individuals. The study listed 164 TCR beta chains as associated with cytomegalovirus. Three of the identified cytomegalovirus-associated TCR beta chains were confirmed in vitro to be specific for cytomegalovirus antigens.

Libraries came from the immunoSEQ multiplex PCR assay. For the multiplex PCR, a mixture combining 60 forward primers for TCR Vbeta segments and 13 reverse primers for TCR Jbeta segments was used. The CDR3 region of rearranged TCR beta genes was amplified from genomic DNA with a multiplex PCR assay. Amplified TCR beta libraries were sequenced as 87-base-pair reads on the Illumina HiSeq System. Regarding the original processing steps: A later analysis counted tens of millions of unique TCR beta chains across the roughly 700 repertoires, and 10 million to 11 million of these chains were shared by at least two donors. A nearest-neighbor algorithm error-corrected the raw reads and collapsed the reads into unique sequences, merging closely related sequences to remove PCR and sequencing errors. V, D and J gene segments were assigned by aligning CDR3 sequences to IMGT reference sequences. For a sequence to be retained, at least a six-nucleotide match to both a V gene segment and a J gene segment was required. A rearrangement counted as productive if the CDR3 had no stop codons and remained in frame with V and J, and every other rearrangement counted as non-productive. CDR3 was defined by IMGT convention, running from the second conserved V-encoded cysteine to the conserved J-encoded phenylalanine. In an earlier analysis of 500 to 650 of the donors, sequences lacking an unambiguous match to a single V gene segment were excluded. In an earlier analysis of several hundred of the donors, V segments were called functional above 56.7% productive rearrangements and were called segregating when the between-donor standard deviation exceeded 5%. A statistical classification framework was built for diagnosing cytomegalovirus status from the catalog of TCR beta chain sequences. In a later analysis, TCR nucleotide sequences were compared against IMGT/GENE-DB human TR gene sequences so that V and J genes could be assigned. Using the TCRdist pipeline, a later analysis assigned CDR3 sequences along with most-parsimonious VDJ recombination scenarios. In a later analysis, each TCR beta chain was defined by its CDR3 amino acid sequence together with its V-gene family, and reads without a unique V-gene family were excluded. To address suspected cross-contamination and a sequencing artifact, a later analysis removed around 590 highly shared, low-generation-probability nucleotide sequences. For each public chain, a later analysis derived a clonal expansion index from normalized ranks of inferred template counts within each repertoire. In a later analysis, generation probabilities were computed with a VDJ recombination model fitted to out-of-frame rearrangements, and the resulting probabilities were checked against IGoR. Hypergeometric tests were used in a later analysis to score TCR-TCR, TCR-HLA and TCR-CMV co-occurrence, with a repertoire-size bias correction applied to the TCR pairs. In a later analysis, false discovery rates were estimated by permuting HLA or CMV assignments 20 times. In a later analysis, co-occurring TCRs were grouped with DBSCAN, and TCRdist sequence similarity was added when clustering was performed within HLA-allele-positive subsets. Repertoires with fewer than 30,000 or more than 120,000 public chains, plus five repertoires with anomalous nucleotide sharing, were excluded from co-occurrence clustering. Entries here come from immuneACCESS through TCRdb and include only in-frame sequences with V and J called. Some clones fail to appear in such tables; in the studies checked, an unresolved V gene covers under half of the shortfall, and the cause of the remainder is unknown. V and J calls and clone size are those listed in that table; D and trimming were worked out from the DNA. The sample table contains over 150,000 clones; only one count was recorded for over 75% of them. Approximately 0.092% of the sample lies in the top ten.

As to this clone: What antigen it recognizes has not been identified. Per-nucleotide qualities are absent, and no much larger clonotype sits a single base away.

This TCR was recovered from a boy between 2 and 10 years old in good health and CMV-seronegative. Recombination linked TRBV12-5 to TRBJ1-1, and TRBD1 may be the D gene, going by 5 matching bases. Sequenced: PBMCs. The CDR3 amino acid sequence is: CASGPLRGEAFF. The DNA sequence is given as TGTGCTAGTGGACCCCTAAGGGGTGAAGCTTTCTTT.